One and the same sample provided the 24 T cell receptor beta chains below, sequenced in a study of cytomegalovirus exposure and HLA in healthy donors. The PCR contained 60 Vbeta and 13 Jbeta primers. Some clones are missing from TCRdb's copy, which holds only in-frame ones; the method was immunoSEQ multiplex PCR. This table holds about 220,000 clones, approximately 82% found once. The sequenced material came from PBMCs. These receptor sequences come from a man in his late teens or twenties in good health and CMV-seronegative.

The chain has TRBV4-1 and TRBJ1-5; 8 positions agree with TRBD1. There are 15 residues in the CDR3. Germline V gene sequence: CDR1 MGHRA, CDR2 YSYEKL. V shed 1 base and J 4 bases; nucleotides not matched to a gene: 3. CDR3: CASSQAQGGNQPQHF. The CDR3, as DNA: TGCGCCAGCAGCCAAGCACAGGGGGGGAATCAGCCCCAGCATTTT.

This chain uses TRBV28 with TRBJ1-2; D not resolved. Germline V gene data show CDR1 as MDHEN and CDR2 as SYDVKM. Trimming shortened V by 4 bases and J by 8 bases, and 26 bases separated the two germline ends. This CDR3 has 17 residues. Written as DNA, the CDR3 is TGTGCCAGCAGTTCCCCTCAAGACGGCCTAAAGAGAGGCGGCTACACCTTC. As protein: CASSSPQDGLKRGGYTF.

This clone was found a few times. In the same sample, other DNA sequences code for this CDR3. The chain is built from TRBV30 and TRBJ2-5, with D possibly TRBD2 on 5 matching bases. The CDR3 runs 11 residues. With 3 bases removed from V and 5 bases from J, the gap between germline ends came to 7 bases. CDR1 and CDR2 (germline): GTSNPN, SVGIG (reference sequence). This CDR3 is CAWRGEETQYF. The DNA of the CDR3 is TGTGCCTGGAGGGGAGAGGAGACCCAGTACTTC.

The chain combines TRBV7-2 with TRBJ2-7; possibly TRBD2 for D (6 bases). The CDR3 has 19 amino acids. Trimming took off 2 bases at V and 4 bases at J, with 27 bases between the two ends. Germline-derived CDR1 and CDR2 are SGHTA and FQGNSA. CDR3 nucleotide sequence: TGTGCCAGCAGCTTACCAACTATCGGGACCGACGGTGGGGGGTACGAGCAGTACTTC. Its translation is CASSLPTIGTDGGGYEQYF.

In its sample, this clone was seen a few times. Other DNA sequences of this sample code for an identical CDR3. V is TRBV5-1 and J is TRBJ1-1, with 9 positions matching TRBD1. With V trimmed by 4 bases and J by 4 bases, 5 bases remained unmatched. The CDR3 totals 14 residues. CDR1 is SGHRS and CDR2 is YFSETQ in the germline V gene. CDR3 amino acids: CASSPGQGGTEAFF. The CDR3 nucleotides are TGCGCCAGCAGCCCGGGACAGGGCGGCACTGAAGCTTTCTTT.

The chain uses TRBV27 and TRBJ1-1, with D perhaps TRBD1 (6 bases). Per the germline V gene, CDR1 is MNHEY and CDR2 is SMNVEV (reference sequence). V was clipped by 5 bases and J by 0 bases, with 19 bases between them. This CDR3 has 17 amino acids. CDR3 nucleotide sequence: TGTGCCAGCAGTAGGAGGACAGTCCTAGCCATGAACACTGAAGCTTTCTTT. It translates to CASSRRTVLAMNTEAFF.

This CDR3 is CASSQDHPRQTYEQYF. Written as DNA, the CDR3 is TGCGCCAGCAGCCAAGACCACCCAAGACAGACCTACGAGCAGTACTTC. The gene calls are TRBV4-1 and TRBJ2-7, with TRBD1 as a possible D gene (5 bases). With 0 bases removed from V and 2 bases from J, the gap between germline ends came to 14 bases. Germline lookup yields CDR1 MGHRA and CDR2 YSYEKL. The CDR3 is made up of 16 amino acids.

The rearrangement links TRBV14 to TRBJ1-1, with 9 bases aligning to TRBD1. Germline V gene sequence: CDR1 SGHDN, CDR2 FVKESK. The V and J ends lost 4 bases and 4 bases, in that order; junction bases with no gene match: 7. The CDR3 covers 15 residues. The CDR3 region has the DNA TGTGCCAGCAGCCCTACGGGACAGGGTGTCACTGAAGCTTTCTTT. It codes for CASSPTGQGVTEAFF.

This clone turned up a few times. The chain uses TRBV5-1 and TRBJ2-2; 8 positions match TRBD2. The J segment lost 4 bases and the V segment lost 6 bases, leaving 11 bases of the junction unmatched. Germline V gene sequence: CDR1 SGHRS, CDR2 YFSETQ. This CDR3 has 16 amino acids. CDR3 coding DNA: TGCGCCAGCACCCCCGGGGGGGGCGCAATCACCGGGGAGCTGTTTTTT. This encodes CASTPGGGAITGELFF.

The J gene is TRBJ2-5, the V gene TRBV5-1; 13 bases are a match to TRBD2. The germline CDR1 and CDR2 sequences are SGHRS and YFSETQ. J lost 5 bases, V lost 4 bases, and 8 bases had no gene match. This CDR3 comprises 16 residues. CDR3 nucleotides: TGCGCCAGCAGCCTCGGGACTAGCGGGAAAATGGAGACCCAGTACTTC. Its protein product is CASSLGTSGKMETQYF.

The V call is TRBV9, the J call TRBJ2-2, with 8 bases that match TRBD2. The CDR3 consists of 15 residues. The germline CDR1 and CDR2 sequences are SGDLS and YYNGEE. V shed 2 bases, J shed 6 bases, and the junction held 6 bases outside the gene matches. In nucleotides, the CDR3 is TGTGCCAGCAGCGTCGGAGCGGGAGATCCCGGGGAGCTGTTTTTT. It translates to CASSVGAGDPGELFF.

The chain joins TRBV5-1 to TRBJ1-1; D unclear. The CDR3 loop spans 13 amino acids. CDR1 SGHRS and CDR2 YFSETQ come from the germline V gene. V shed 0 bases and J shed 1 base, with 4 bases lying between them. CDR3 sequence reads: CASSLDSNTEAFF. CDR3 in DNA: TGCGCCAGCAGCTTGGACTCGAACACTGAAGCTTTCTTT.

This chain connects TRBV2 to TRBJ1-4; D might be TRBD1 (5 bases). The length of the CDR3 is 14 residues. V was clipped by 4 bases and J by 3 bases, with 9 bases between them. Germline V gene data show CDR1 as SNHLY and CDR2 as FYNNEI. CDR3 in DNA: TGTGCCAGCAGTGGGGGGGACGCTAATGAAAAACTGTTTTTT. This encodes CASSGGDANEKLFF.

V and J are TRBV5-6 and TRBJ2-1, with TRBD2 identical over 12 bases. The length of the CDR3 is 16 residues. Looked up from germline, CDR1 is SGHDT and CDR2 is YYEEEE. With 2 bases clipped from V and 8 bases from J, the junction kept 8 bases outside the gene matches. The CDR3 here is CASSLLAGGSHYEQFF. The CDR3 DNA reads TGTGCCAGCAGCTTACTAGCGGGAGGTTCTCACTATGAGCAGTTCTTC.

The chain couples TRBV11-2 to TRBJ2-3; TRBD2 aligns across 8 bases. Trimming at V came to 5 bases and at J to 2 bases, leaving 12 bases not matched to a gene. Germline V lookup: CDR1 SGHAT, CDR2 FQNNGV. CDR3 length equals 17 residues. CDR3 DNA: TGTGCCAGCAGCAAGGTTTTAGGCGGGGGGATCACAGATACGCAGTATTTT. Its protein product is CASSKVLGGGITDTQYF.

The chain has TRBV18 and TRBJ1-1; D perhaps matches TRBD1 (5 bases). The V gene lost 3 bases and the J gene lost 1 base, with 12 bases spanning the gap. From germline, CDR1 is KGHSH and CDR2 LQKENI. The CDR3 length is 15 residues. The CDR3: CASSPWKGKNTEAFF. For the CDR3, the DNA is TGTGCCAGCTCACCGTGGAAGGGGAAGAACACTGAAGCTTTCTTT.

In this sample, this clone turned up a few times. The CDR3 loop is CASSLGGVNTEAFF. DNA of the CDR3: TGCGCCAGCAGCTTGGGCGGCGTGAACACTGAAGCTTTCTTT. The chain is built from TRBV5-1 and TRBJ1-1, with no clear D. V was clipped by 0 bases and J by 0 bases, with 6 bases between them. The CDR3 extends over 14 amino acids. Per the germline V gene, CDR1 is SGHRS and CDR2 is YFSETQ.

This sequence joins TRBV5-1 and TRBJ2-2, with D uncertain. CDR3 length: 12 residues. Trimming left V 0 bases short and J 7 bases short, with 4 bases between. Germline values: CDR1 SGHRS, CDR2 YFSETQ. This CDR3 is CASSLDLGELFF. The CDR3, as DNA: TGCGCCAGCAGCTTGGATCTCGGGGAGCTGTTTTTT.

A single count supports this clone. The chain couples TRBV27 to TRBJ2-5; 9 positions agree with TRBD1. This CDR3 has 13 residues. The germline CDR1 and CDR2 sequences are MNHEY and SMNVEV (reference sequence). After removal of 6 bases from V and 3 bases from J, the junction contained 2 bases not matched to a gene. The CDR3 protein is CASSRDREETQYF. CDR3 sequence (DNA): TGTGCCAGCAGCCGGGACAGGGAAGAGACCCAGTACTTC.

CDR3 region: CASTLGGAGSNYGYTF. The CDR3 DNA follows: TGTGCCAGCACCCTTGGAGGGGCAGGCAGTAACTATGGCTACACCTTC. J is TRBJ1-2 and V is TRBV28; the D gene is possibly TRBD1 (5 bases). Between the trimmed V and J ends, which lost 7 bases and 1 base, there was a span of 19 bases. Per the germline V gene, CDR1 is MDHEN and CDR2 is SYDVKM. The CDR3 is made up of 16 amino acids.

This chain joins TRBV9 and TRBJ1-4; TRBD1 agrees at 9 bases. The CDR3 contains 14 residues. The germline V gene encodes CDR1 SGDLS and CDR2 YYNGEE. The V segment lost 4 bases and the J segment 7 bases; nucleotides outside the gene matches: 5. The CDR3 region has the DNA TGTGCCAGCAGCCCGGGACAGGGAGTTGAAAAACTGTTTTTT. This gives the protein CASSPGQGVEKLFF.

This clone was recorded a few times. The gene calls are TRBV19 and TRBJ2-3, with 10 bases that match TRBD2. V was clipped by 3 bases and J by 4 bases; unmatched bases: 7. This CDR3 has 16 residues. Germline assignment: CDR1 LNHDA and CDR2 SQIVND (reference sequence). CDR3 sequence reads: CASSIRTSGMPDTQYF. Written as DNA, the CDR3 is TGTGCCAGTAGTATCCGTACTAGCGGGATGCCAGATACGCAGTATTTT. The full variable domain, completed using reference TRBV19 and TRBJ2-3, is DGGITQSPKYLFRKEGQNVTLSCEQNLNHDAMYWYRQDPGQGLRLIYYSQIVNDFQKGDIAEGYSVSREKKESFPLTVTSAQKNPTAFYLCASSIRTSGMPDTQYFGPGTRLTVL.

This clone was counted only a few times. The gene calls are TRBV11-3 and TRBJ1-5, with 7 bases lining up with TRBD1. Germline V gene sequence: CDR1 SGHNT, CDR2 YENEEA. V lost 5 bases, J lost 5 bases, and 6 bases stayed unmatched. CDR3 size: 14 residues. The DNA for the CDR3 is TGTGCCAGCAGCCATGACAGGGCTCATCAGCCCCAGCATTTT. Translation: CASSHDRAHQPQHF.

The chain joins TRBV6-1 to TRBJ2-1; D call uncertain. Germline V gives CDR1 MNHNS, CDR2 SASEGT. Trimming cost V 10 bases and J 0 bases, with 16 bases left between them. The CDR3 loop spans 15 amino acids. This CDR3 reads CATLKAETSYNEQFF. CDR3 DNA: TGTGCCACCCTTAAGGCGGAAACCTCCTACAATGAGCAGTTCTTC.